This entry lists 3 T cell receptor beta chains sequenced from one sample in a study of cytomegalovirus exposure and HLA in healthy donors (dated 2017 in TCRdb). Libraries were constructed by the immunoSEQ multiplex PCR assay. What TCRdb holds here is the immuneACCESS table cut down to in-frame rearrangements. Part of the clones is not present; checked against another copy, under half of the missing clones reflect an unresolved V gene, and the others are unexplained. The sample yields over 150,000 clones; 84% were counted once. The ten largest clonotypes hold 13% of the sample. Sequencing was carried out using PBMCs. These receptors were collected from a woman aged 25 to 39 in good health and CMV-seropositive.

This rearrangement joins TRBV11-1 to TRBJ2-1; D may be TRBD1 (5 bases). Germline values: CDR1 SGHAT, CDR2 FQDESV (reference sequence). V lost 5 bases and J 6 bases, leaving 8 bases between the germline ends. The CDR3 runs to 12 residues. CDR3 in amino acids: CASSTRVNEQFF. CDR3 nucleotides: TGTGCCAGCAGCACCAGGGTCAATGAGCAGTTCTTC.

V and J are TRBV6-5 and TRBJ1-2; 9 bases line up with TRBD1. The V gene end was trimmed by 5 bases and the J gene end by 6 bases; junction bases not matched to a gene: 4. This CDR3 spans 13 amino acids. Germline V gives CDR1 MNHEY, CDR2 SVGAGI. CDR3 coding DNA: TGTGCCAGCAGTAAATGGACAGGGGATGGCTACACCTTC. Translating it yields CASSKWTGDGYTF.

The V and J genes are TRBV2 and TRBJ1-2, with D maybe TRBD1 (6 bases). Looked up from germline, CDR1 is SNHLY and CDR2 is FYNNEI. CDR3 size: 13 residues. Trimming left V 11 bases short and J 5 bases short, with 18 bases between. This CDR3 is CAARRTETYGYTF. The CDR3, as DNA: TGTGCCGCCCGCAGGACAGAAACTTATGGCTACACCTTC. The whole variable domain, remainder taken from reference TRBV2 and TRBJ1-2, is EPEVTQTPSHQVTQMGQEVILRCVPISNHLYFYWYRQILGQKVEFLVSFYNNEISEKSEIFDDQFSVERPDGSNFTLKIRSTKLEDSAMYFCAARRTETYGYTFGSGTRLTVV.